This is a list of T cell receptor beta chains from one sample in a study of blood T cell repertoires in COVID-19. Assay: immunoSEQ multiplex PCR; the TCRdb copy retains only in-frame clones and omits some. This sample carries some 200,000 clones, around 91% of them seen once, and the ten largest clones take roughly 0.8%. The sequenced material came from PBMCs or T cells enriched from blood (not recorded which). Source of these receptors: a woman under 30 who had recovered from COVID-19. CDR3s include the opening cysteine and the closing phenylalanine or tryptophan. The D gene is left open where the match is weak. The listing skips clone size in some rows; elsewhere it reads once, few, many or a size class.

>TRBJ2-2|NA|TRBV7-9|NA
TGTGCCAGCACCCCAGGGGGGTTCGCGAACACCGGGGAGCTGTTTTTT
CASTPGGFANTGELFF
>TRBJ1-2|NA|TRBV5-4|TRBD1
TGTGCCAGCAGCAGGATGGGACAGGGAGAAGCTAACTATGGCTACACCTTC
CASSRMGQGEANYGYTF
>TRBJ2-2|NA|TRBV10-3|NA
TGTGCCATCAGTGAGTCGCTTAGGGGGTGGACCGGGGAGCTGTTTTTT
CAISESLRGWTGELFF
>TRBJ2-3|NA|TRBV7-3|TRBD2
TGTGCCAGCAGCAGGACTAGCGGGAGGGCCGACACAGATACGCAGTATTTT
CASSRTSGRADTDTQYF
>TRBJ2-7|NA|TRBV30|NA
TGTGCCTGGAGTGTCTACCGAGCCTACGAGCAGTACTTC
CAWSVYRAYEQYF
>TRBJ2-1|NA|TRBV7-3|TRBD2
TGTGCCAGCAGCAACTCCCTAGCGGGGGCCTACAATGAGCAGTTCTTC
CASSNSLAGAYNEQFF
>TRBJ2-7|NA|TRBV28|NA
TGTGCCAGCAGTTCCCGACGGAGCCTCGCTGACGAGCAGTACTTC
CASSSRRSLADEQYF
>TRBJ2-3|NA|TRBV9|TRBD1
TGTGCCAGCAGCGCAGACAGGGTGTTCACAGATACGCAGTATTTT
CASSADRVFTDTQYF
>TRBJ1-1|NA|TRBV5-1|TRBD1
TGCGCCAGCAGCTCGGGACAGGGGAGCACTGAAGCTTTCTTT
CASSSGQGSTEAFF
>TRBJ2-7|NA|TRBV27|NA
TGTGCCAGCAGTCTTTGGACTACCGGGATCGACGAGCAGTACTTC
CASSLWTTGIDEQYF
>TRBJ2-1|NA|TRBV11-3|NA
TGTGCCAGCAGCTATGGAAAGGGGTATGAGCAGTTCTTC
CASSYGKGYEQFF
>TRBJ2-1|NA|TRBV5-1|NA
TGCGCCAGCAGCTTGAGTCGGGGCTCCTACAATGAGCAGTTCTTC
CASSLSRGSYNEQFF
>TRBJ2-3|NA|TRBV6-4|NA
TGTGCCAGCAGTGCCAGCGCCGATCAGGATACGCAGTATTTT
CASSASADQDTQYF
>TRBJ2-5|NA|TRBV20-1|NA
TGCAGTGCCGCAGGCCAGGAGACCCAGTACTTC
CSAAGQETQYF
>TRBJ2-1|NA|TRBV27|NA
TGTGCCAGCAGTTTATCGGTTGGATCTCGGGTCCATGAGCAGTTCTTC
CASSLSVGSRVHEQFF
>TRBJ1-2|NA|TRBV28|TRBD1
TGTGCCAGCAGCCTACCCTACCCGGGACAGGGAGGAGGGGGCTACACCTTC
CASSLPYPGQGGGGYTF
>TRBJ2-7|NA|TRBV5-4|TRBD1
TGTGCCAGCAGCTTGGGAGGTGGGGCAGGGGGCGCATTTCTCTACGAGCAGTACTTC
CASSLGGGAGGAFLYEQYF
>TRBJ1-2|once|TRBV4-2|NA
TGTGCCAGCAGCCAAGATCGGGGGATGGAGGGCTACACCTTC
CASSQDRGMEGYTF
>TRBJ2-5|once|TRBV28|TRBD2
TGTGCCAGCAGTTTATTGGAGCGGGAATTGGAGACCCAGTACTTC
CASSLLERELETQYF
>TRBJ2-2|NA|TRBV7-6|TRBD1
TGTGCCAGCAGCCTCCAGGGGGCACTCCGCCGGGACACCGGGGAGCTGTTTTTT
CASSLQGALRRDTGELFF
>TRBJ2-7|NA|TRBV19|NA
TGTGCCAGTAGTACTGAACTAGTGAACAGGGCACTGCAGTACTTC
CASSTELVNRALQYF
>TRBJ2-1|NA|TRBV2|TRBD1
TGTGCCAGCAGAAGGACAGGGTCAACCACCAATGAGCAGTTCTTC
CASRRTGSTTNEQFF
>TRBJ2-1|NA|TRBV2|TRBD2
TGTGCCGACAGGAGCGGGAGCAACAATGAGCAGTTCTTC
CADRSGSNNEQFF
>TRBJ2-7|NA|TRBV6-5|NA
TGTGCCAGCAGTTCAGTAACCTACGAGCAGTACTTC
CASSSVTYEQYF
>TRBJ2-7|once|TRBV23-1|TRBD1
TGCGCCAGCAACGGGACAGGGAAGGGCGAGCAGTACTTC
CASNGTGKGEQYF
>TRBJ2-3|NA|TRBV7-6|TRBD2
TGTGCCAGCAGCTCGGGACCGGGGGGAGATACGCAGTATTTT
CASSSGPGGDTQYF